This T cell receptor beta chain was observed in a study of beta chain features in type 1 diabetes. Study context: There were around 100,000,000 sorted cells examined across all samples.

This clone has a handful of counts. The antigen is undetermined. Whole-study results and caveats: VDJ junctions from type 1 diabetes patients carried fewer insertions and larger deletions. Comparison showed that naive, central memory and Treg TCRB repertoires appeared more similar among patients than among healthy donors. PCR might pick shorter templates more often, in the same way for patients and controls.

The study reverse transcribed the entire isolated RNA, so it sequenced expressed TCRB transcripts. Profiling relied on immunoSEQ multiplex PCR, and the TCRdb table lists in-frame clones only, not all of them. The data hold about 360,000 clones, with roughly 12% observed a single time. This CDR3 is built from 21 residues. Germline V lookup: CDR1 MDHEN, CDR2 SYDVKM. Losses at the gene ends were 7 bases for V and 5 bases for J; bases not matched to a gene: 23. Material: naive CD4+ T cells from blood. The sequence was obtained from a man aged 18-30 years in good health. This chain uses TRBV28 with TRBJ2-1, with TRBD2 identical over 13 bases. Here the CDR3 reads CASTGTSTSGGVGPRNNEQFF. CDR3 sequence (DNA): TGTGCCAGCACCGGGACTAGCACTAGCGGGGGGGTTGGCCCCAGAAACAATGAGCAGTTCTTC.